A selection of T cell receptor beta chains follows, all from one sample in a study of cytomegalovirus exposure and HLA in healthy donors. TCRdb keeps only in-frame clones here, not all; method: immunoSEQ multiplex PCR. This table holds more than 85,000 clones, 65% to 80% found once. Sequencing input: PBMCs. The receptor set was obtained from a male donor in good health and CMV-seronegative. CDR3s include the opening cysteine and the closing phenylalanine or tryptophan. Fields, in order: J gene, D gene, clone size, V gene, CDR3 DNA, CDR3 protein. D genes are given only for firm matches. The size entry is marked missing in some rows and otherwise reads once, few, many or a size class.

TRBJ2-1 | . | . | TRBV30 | TGTGCCTGGAATCGGGAGTTCAATGAGCAGTTCTTC | CAWNREFNEQFF
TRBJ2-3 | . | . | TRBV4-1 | TGCGCCAGCAGCCTCCTATCCTACACAGATACGCAGTATTTT | CASSLLSYTDTQYF
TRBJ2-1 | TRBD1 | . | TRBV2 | TGTGCCAGCAATAGGGACAGGGGGCTTTTAAATGAGCAGTTCTTC | CASNRDRGLLNEQFF
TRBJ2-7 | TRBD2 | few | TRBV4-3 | TGCGCCAGCAGCCAAGGACTAGCGGGAGCCGCCAATTACGAGCAGTACTTC | CASSQGLAGAANYEQYF
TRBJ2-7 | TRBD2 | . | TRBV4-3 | TGCGCCAGCAGCCAAGAGGGCGGGACTAGCGGGCTCTATTCCTACGAGCAGTACTTC | CASSQEGGTSGLYSYEQYF
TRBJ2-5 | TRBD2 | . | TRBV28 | TGTGCCAGCAGTTCCCGACTAGCACGCCAAGAGACCCAGTACTTC | CASSSRLARQETQYF
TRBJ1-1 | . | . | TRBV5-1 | TGCGCCAGCAGCTTGGAGGGACTGACTGAAGCTTTCTTT | CASSLEGLTEAFF
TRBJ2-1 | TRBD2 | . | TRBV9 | TGTGCCAGCAGCCCCCGACTAGCTCTAGGGGATGAGCAGTTCTTC | CASSPRLALGDEQFF
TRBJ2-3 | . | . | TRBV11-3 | TGTGCCAGCAGCTCCCTCTCAGAGACAGAGAAACCAGATACGCAGTATTTT | CASSSLSETEKPDTQYF
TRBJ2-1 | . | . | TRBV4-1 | TGCGCCAGCAGCCAAGATCGGGGGGAGCAGTTCTTC | CASSQDRGEQFF
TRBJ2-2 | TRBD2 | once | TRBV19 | TGTGCCAGTAGGGGGACTAGCGGGACTAGGGAGCTGTTTTTT | CASRGTSGTRELFF
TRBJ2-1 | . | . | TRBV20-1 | TGCAGTGCTAGAGATTACTACGAGCAGTTCTTC | CSARDYYEQFF
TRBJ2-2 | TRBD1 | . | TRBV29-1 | TGCAGCGCTGAACAGGGGAGTGACACCGGGGAGCTGTTTTTT | CSAEQGSDTGELFF
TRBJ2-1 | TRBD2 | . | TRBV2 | TGTGCCAGCAGCCGTACTAGCGGGAAGTACAATGAGCAGTTCTTC | CASSRTSGKYNEQFF
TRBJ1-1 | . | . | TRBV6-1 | TGTGCCAGCAGTCGCCGGGGTACCACTGAAGCTTTCTTT | CASSRRGTTEAFF
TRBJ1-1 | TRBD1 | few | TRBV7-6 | TGTGCCAGCAGCTTAGAGGCAGGGGGGAACACTGAAGCTTTCTTT | CASSLEAGGNTEAFF
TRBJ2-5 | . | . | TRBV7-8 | TGTGCCAGCAGCACACGAGCCGGGTGGGAGACCCAGTACTTC | CASSTRAGWETQYF
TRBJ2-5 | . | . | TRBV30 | TGTGCCTGGACCCCCCTGGGACCGGGGGCCCAGTACTTC | CAWTPLGPGAQYF
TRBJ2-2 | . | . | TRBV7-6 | TGTGCCAGCAGCTTAAGGGGGCGGGAACACGGGGAGCTGTTTTTT | CASSLRGREHGELFF
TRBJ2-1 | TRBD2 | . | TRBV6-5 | TGTGCCAGCAGCCCCACTAGCGGGTATTACAATGAGCAGTTCTTC | CASSPTSGYYNEQFF
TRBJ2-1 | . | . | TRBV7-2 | TGTGCCAGCAGCTCCCTACACTGGCGGAGCTCCTACAATGAGCAGTTCTTC | CASSSLHWRSSYNEQFF
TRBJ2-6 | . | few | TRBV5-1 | TGCGCCAGCAGCTTGGAAGCAGGCGGGGCCAACGTCCTGACTTTC | CASSLEAGGANVLTF
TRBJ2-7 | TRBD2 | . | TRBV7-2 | TGTGCCAGCAGCTCCCACGGGGAGGGCATCTACGAGCAGTACTTC | CASSSHGEGIYEQYF